These 9 T cell receptor beta chains came from one sample sequenced in a study of cytotoxic CD8 clonotypes in ibrutinib-treated CLL. Repertoires were generated with immunoSEQ multiplex PCR, while TCRdb's copy carries only in-frame clones and drops some. The sample includes approximately 80,000 clones, just over 85% of them seen just once. This sample comprised PBMCs, obtained before ibrutinib treatment. The receptors here all came from a human donor with chronic lymphocytic leukemia.

The V and J genes are TRBV25-1 and TRBJ2-7; D might be TRBD2 (6 bases). Between the trimmed V and J ends, which lost 4 bases and 7 bases, there was a span of 17 bases. CDR1 is MGHDK and CDR2 is SYGVNS in the germline V gene. This CDR3 is built from 14 residues. The CDR3 DNA reads as TGTGCCAGCAGTGGTGCCGGGACTCTGGGGGAGCAGTACTTC. Its protein product is CASSGAGTLGEQYF.

The chain couples TRBV4-1 to TRBJ2-5; 8 nucleotides line up with TRBD2. J lost 5 bases, V lost 0 bases, and 20 bases had no gene match. CDR3 length: 20 residues. Germline V lookup: CDR1 MGHRA, CDR2 YSYEKL. The CDR3: CASSQETLFGERERLETQYF. CDR3 DNA sequence: TGCGCCAGCAGCCAAGAGACTCTCTTTGGGGAGCGGGAGCGTTTGGAGACCCAGTACTTC.

The J gene is TRBJ1-4, the V gene TRBV2, with 11 bases aligning to TRBD1. This CDR3 spans 14 amino acids. CDR1 is SNHLY and CDR2 is FYNNEI in the germline V gene. V shed 3 bases and J 8 bases; nucleotides not matched to a gene: 2. The CDR3 DNA is TGTGCCAGCAGTGACGGGACAGGGGGGGAAAAACTGTTTTTT. Protein: CASSDGTGGEKLFF.

The CDR3 coding sequence is TGTGCCAGCAGTTTATACTCCCAGGTTCACACTGAAGCTTTCTTT. Translation: CASSLYSQVHTEAFF. This chain uses TRBV28 with TRBJ1-1; no clear D. V lost 1 base and J lost 3, with 12 bases in between. Germline CDR1 is MDHEN and CDR2 is SYDVKM. This CDR3 is 15 amino acids long.

The J gene is TRBJ1-1, the V gene TRBV9; D ambiguous. The CDR3 contains 12 residues. CDR1 and CDR2 from the germline V gene are SGDLS and YYNGEE. Trimming removed 5 bases from V and 3 bases from J, with 8 bases in between. CDR3 region: CASSGPYTEAFF. CDR3 in DNA: TGTGCCAGCAGTGGACCGTACACTGAAGCTTTCTTT.

V is TRBV5-1 and J is TRBJ2-1, with 10 bases lining up with TRBD2. This CDR3 has 16 residues. The V segment lost 0 bases and the J segment 6 bases; nucleotides outside the gene matches: 6. The germline V gene has CDR1 SGHRS and CDR2 YFSETQ. CDR3 amino acids: CASSLDPSGRGNEQFF. The CDR3 DNA reads as TGCGCCAGCAGCTTGGATCCTAGCGGGAGAGGCAATGAGCAGTTCTTC.

The rearrangement links TRBV4-1 to TRBJ1-2; D remains unclear. The CDR3 is 15 residues long. Per germline, CDR1 MGHRA and CDR2 YSYEKL. V shed 1 base and J shed 4 bases, with 13 bases lying between them. CDR3 in amino acids: CASSQVEGSSYGYTF. CDR3 DNA: TGCGCCAGCAGCCAAGTGGAGGGCAGCAGCTATGGCTACACCTTC.

The rearrangement uses TRBV7-2 and TRBJ2-7; D is uncertain. CDR1 is SGHTA and CDR2 is FQGNSA in the germline V gene. V was cut by 5 bases and J by 7 bases, with 9 bases left in between. This CDR3 has 11 amino acids. In DNA, the CDR3 is TGTGCCAGCAGCCCCGGTTTGGAGCAGTACTTC. Protein sequence: CASSPGLEQYF.

This clone was seen only once. The J gene is TRBJ2-1, the V gene TRBV7-2, with unresolved D. This CDR3 contains 19 residues. CDR1 is SGHTA, CDR2 FQGNSA, per germline. V was pared by 3 bases and J by 2 bases, with 23 bases between. The CDR3 DNA is TGTGCCAGCAGCTTCCGGCCCCTCCTCACGGGCGGAACCTACAATGAGCAGTTCTTC. This codes for CASSFRPLLTGGTYNEQFF.